Given below is one T cell receptor beta chain in context. The data were obtained in a study of T cell changes during pregnancy in multiple sclerosis. Profiling relied on immunoSEQ multiplex PCR, and the TCRdb table lists in-frame clones only, not all of them. The sample lists approximately 40,000 clones, roughly 92% occurring once. The clonotype was recovered from a female donor with multiple sclerosis, enrolled in a pregnancy study. The sample was CD4+ T cells from peripheral blood mononuclear cells, taken before pregnancy.

The CDR3 protein is CASSEFWLAGVYEQYF. DNA of the CDR3: TGTGCCAGCAGTGAATTTTGGTTAGCGGGAGTCTACGAGCAGTACTTC. The rearrangement uses TRBV6-1 and TRBJ2-7, with 9 bases matching TRBD2. V gave up 2 bases and J gave up 3 bases; unmatched junction bases: 8. Germline loops: CDR1 MNHNS, CDR2 SASEGT. The CDR3 totals 16 residues.